Listed here are 2 T cell receptor beta chains from one sample, sequenced in a study of blood T cell repertoires in COVID-19. The method was immunoSEQ multiplex PCR; TCRdb's version includes in-frame clones alone and lacks a portion of them. The table has 140,000 to 150,000 clones, around 82% seen once; the top ten hold about 40%. The specimen sequenced was peripheral blood. The receptors were gathered from a human donor in a cohort sampled during active COVID-19.

The chain joins TRBV27 to TRBJ1-2, with TRBD1 identical over 11 bases. The CDR3 has 16 amino acids. V was pared by 4 bases and J by 6 bases, with 10 bases of the junction left unmatched. Germline CDR1 MNHEY, CDR2 SMNVEV (reference sequence). DNA of the CDR3: TGTGCCAGCAGTTCTGCCGGTTGGACAGGGGGCAATGGCTACACCTTC. Translated, it gives CASSSAGWTGGNGYTF.

The V and J genes are TRBV21-1 and TRBJ1-1; the DNA was not compared with TRBD1, the D call given in the table. TRBV21-1 is termed a pseudogene. This CDR3 has 15 residues. For the CDR3, the DNA is TGTGCCAGCAGCGACTGGACAGGTTCTAACACTGAAGCTTTCTTT. Residues: CASSDWTGSNTEAFF.